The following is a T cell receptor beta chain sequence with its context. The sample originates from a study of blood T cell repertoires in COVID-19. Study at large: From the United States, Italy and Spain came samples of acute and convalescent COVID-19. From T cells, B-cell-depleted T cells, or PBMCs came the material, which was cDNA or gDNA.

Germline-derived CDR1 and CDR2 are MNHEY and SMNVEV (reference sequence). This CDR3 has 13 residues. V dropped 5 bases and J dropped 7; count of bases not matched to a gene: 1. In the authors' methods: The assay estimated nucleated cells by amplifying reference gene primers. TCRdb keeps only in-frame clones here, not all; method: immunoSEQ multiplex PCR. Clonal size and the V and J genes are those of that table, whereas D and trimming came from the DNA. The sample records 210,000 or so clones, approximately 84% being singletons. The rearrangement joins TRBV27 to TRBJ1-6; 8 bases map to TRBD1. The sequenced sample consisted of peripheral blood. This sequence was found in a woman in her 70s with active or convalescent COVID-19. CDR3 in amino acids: CASSGQGNSPLHF. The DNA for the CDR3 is TGTGCCAGCAGTGGACAGGGAAATTCACCCCTCCACTTT.